These 4 T cell receptor beta chains originate from one sample sequenced in a study of vaccination effects on CD4 cells after COVID-19. Scientists isolated CD4+ T cells after a roughly ten-day culture period ended. Sequenced by immunoSEQ multiplex PCR; TCRdb stores in-frame clones only, minus some. In the table there are more than 35,000 clones, roughly 82% of which are singletons. No antigen has been assigned to these receptors. The source material was CD4+ T cells from PBMCs cultured without peptide, sampled before COVID-19 vaccination. Receptors originate from a human donor who received a COVID-19 vaccine.

The V and J genes are TRBV2 and TRBJ1-2; perhaps TRBD1 as D (5 bases). Deletions cut 2 bases from V and 7 bases from J, with 17 bases between. CDR3 length equals 15 residues. CDR1 is SNHLY, CDR2 FYNNEI, per germline. The DNA for the CDR3 is TGTGCCAGCAGTGAATGGCCAGGGAAGGCAGCTGGCTACACCTTC. Encoded protein: CASSEWPGKAAGYTF. The whole variable domain, filled in from reference TRBV2 and TRBJ1-2, reads EPEVTQTPSHQVTQMGQEVILRCVPISNHLYFYWYRQILGQKVEFLVSFYNNEISEKSEIFDDQFSVERPDGSNFTLKIRSTKLEDSAMYFCASSEWPGKAAGYTFGSGTRLTVV.

The chain carries TRBV7-2 and TRBJ1-1, with 7 bases lining up with TRBD1. The CDR3 extends over 14 amino acids. CDR1 and CDR2 from the germline V gene are SGHTA and FQGNSA. The V gene end was trimmed by 5 bases and the J gene end by 8 bases; junction bases not matched to a gene: 11. CDR3 region: CASSLTTTGTEAFF. The CDR3 nucleotides are TGTGCCAGCAGCCTGACTACGACAGGGACCGAAGCTTTCTTT.

The chain recombines TRBV5-1 with TRBJ1-1; TRBD1 aligns across 8 bases. This CDR3 spans 15 amino acids. V lost 4 bases, J lost 1 base, and 6 bases stayed unmatched. Germline V gene sequence: CDR1 SGHRS, CDR2 YFSETQ. Here the CDR3 DNA reads TGCGCCAGCAGCGTGGACAGGGCTCGGAACACTGAAGCTTTCTTT. This encodes CASSVDRARNTEAFF.

This rearrangement joins TRBV4-1 to TRBJ2-7; the D gene is possibly TRBD2 (6 bases). V dropped 1 base and J dropped 3 bases, with 13 bases sitting between them. Germline CDR1 is MGHRA and CDR2 is YSYEKL. The CDR3 runs to 15 residues. In nucleotides, the CDR3 is TGCGCCAGCAGCCAAGCGGGCCCCGGGGGCTACGAGCAGTACGTC. This sequence encodes CASSQAGPGGYEQYV.